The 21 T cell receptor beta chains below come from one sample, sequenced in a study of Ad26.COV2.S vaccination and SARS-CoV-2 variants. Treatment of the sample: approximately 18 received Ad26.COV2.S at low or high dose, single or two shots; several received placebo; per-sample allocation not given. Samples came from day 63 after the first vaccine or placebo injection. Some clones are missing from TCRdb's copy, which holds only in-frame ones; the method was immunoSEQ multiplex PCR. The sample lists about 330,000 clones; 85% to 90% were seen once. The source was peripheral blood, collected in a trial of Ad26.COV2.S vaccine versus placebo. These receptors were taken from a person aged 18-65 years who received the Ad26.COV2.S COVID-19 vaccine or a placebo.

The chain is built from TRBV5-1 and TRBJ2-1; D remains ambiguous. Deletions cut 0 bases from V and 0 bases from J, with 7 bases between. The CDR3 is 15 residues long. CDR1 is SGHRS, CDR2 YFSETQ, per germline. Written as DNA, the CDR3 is TGCGCCAGCAGCTTGGCCCGAAGCTCCTACAATGAGCAGTTCTTC. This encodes CASSLARSSYNEQFF. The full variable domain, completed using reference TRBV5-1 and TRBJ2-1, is KAGVTQTPRYLIKTRGQQVTLSCSPISGHRSVSWYQQTPGQGLQFLFEYFSETQRNKGNFPGRFSGRQFSNSRSEMNVSTLELGDSALYLCASSLARSSYNEQFFGPGTRLTVL.

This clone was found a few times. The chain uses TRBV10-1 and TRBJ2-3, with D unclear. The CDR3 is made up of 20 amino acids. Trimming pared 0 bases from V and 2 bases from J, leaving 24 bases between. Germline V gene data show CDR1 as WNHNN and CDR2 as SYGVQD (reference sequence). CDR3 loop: CASSESTDLRSTIPTDTQYF. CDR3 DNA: TGCGCCAGCAGTGAGTCGACTGATCTCCGGAGTACCATCCCCACAGATACGCAGTATTTT.

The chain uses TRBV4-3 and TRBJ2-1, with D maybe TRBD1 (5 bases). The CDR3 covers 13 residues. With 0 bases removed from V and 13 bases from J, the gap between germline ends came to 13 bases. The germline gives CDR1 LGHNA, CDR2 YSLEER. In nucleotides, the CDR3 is TGCGCCAGCAGCCAAGACAGGGTCGCGCATCAGTTCTTC. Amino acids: CASSQDRVAHQFF.

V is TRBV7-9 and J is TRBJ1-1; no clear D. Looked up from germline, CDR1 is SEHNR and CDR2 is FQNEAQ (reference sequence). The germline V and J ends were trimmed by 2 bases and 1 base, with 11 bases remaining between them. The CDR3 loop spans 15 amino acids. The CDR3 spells CASSLSQMGNTEAFF. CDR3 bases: TGTGCCAGCAGCTTAAGCCAGATGGGGAACACTGAAGCTTTCTTT.

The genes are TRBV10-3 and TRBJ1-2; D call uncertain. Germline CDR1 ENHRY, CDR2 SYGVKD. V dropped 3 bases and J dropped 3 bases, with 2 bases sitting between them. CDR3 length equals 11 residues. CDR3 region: CAISDHYGYTF. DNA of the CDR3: TGTGCCATCAGTGACCACTATGGCTACACCTTC.

CDR3 amino acids: CASSSLPPGQGTYGYTF. CDR3 in DNA: TGTGCCAGCAGTTCGTTACCTCCGGGACAGGGGACCTATGGCTACACCTTC. The chain joins TRBV27 to TRBJ1-2, with 10 bases that match TRBD1. The ends lost 4 bases at V and 4 bases at J; junction bases unmatched: 12. CDR1 and CDR2 (germline): MNHEY, SMNVEV (reference sequence). This CDR3 region has 17 residues.

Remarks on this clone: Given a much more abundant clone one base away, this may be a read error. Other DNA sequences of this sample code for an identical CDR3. DNA of the CDR3: TGCAGCGTTGAGGGACGGATGAACACTGAAGCTTTCTTT. Amino acid sequence: CSVEGRMNTEAFF. The genes are TRBV29-1 and TRBJ1-1; weak D call: TRBD1 (5 bases). CDR3 length equals 13 residues. Trimming left V 3 bases short and J 0 bases short, with 8 bases between. The V gene's germline CDR1 is SQVTM and CDR2 ANQGSEA.

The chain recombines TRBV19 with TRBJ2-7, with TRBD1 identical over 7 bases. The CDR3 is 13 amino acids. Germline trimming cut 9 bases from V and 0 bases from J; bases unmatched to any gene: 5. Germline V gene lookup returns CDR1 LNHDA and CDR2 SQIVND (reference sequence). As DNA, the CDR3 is TGTGCCAGCAACCGGGACAGCTCCTACGAGCAGTACTTC. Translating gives CASNRDSSYEQYF.

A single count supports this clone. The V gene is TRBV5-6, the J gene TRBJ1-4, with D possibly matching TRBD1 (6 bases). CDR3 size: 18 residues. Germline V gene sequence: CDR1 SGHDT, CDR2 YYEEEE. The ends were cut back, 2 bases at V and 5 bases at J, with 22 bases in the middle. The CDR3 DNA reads TGTGCCAGCAGCTTAGGGATCAGCCGGGACAAGAAAAATGAAAAACTGTTTTTT. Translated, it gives CASSLGISRDKKNEKLFF.

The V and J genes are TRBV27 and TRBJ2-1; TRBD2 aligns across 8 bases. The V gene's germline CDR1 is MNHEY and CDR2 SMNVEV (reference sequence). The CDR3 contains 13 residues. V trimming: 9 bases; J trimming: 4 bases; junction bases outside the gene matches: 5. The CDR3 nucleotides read TGTGCCAGTAGTAGCGGGGAATACAATGAGCAGTTCTTC. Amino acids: CASSSGEYNEQFF.

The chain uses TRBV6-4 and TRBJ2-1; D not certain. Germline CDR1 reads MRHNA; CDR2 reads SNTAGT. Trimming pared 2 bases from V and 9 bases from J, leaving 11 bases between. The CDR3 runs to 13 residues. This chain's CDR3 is CASSDTEKGEQFF. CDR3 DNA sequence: TGTGCCAGCAGTGACACGGAGAAAGGTGAGCAGTTCTTC.

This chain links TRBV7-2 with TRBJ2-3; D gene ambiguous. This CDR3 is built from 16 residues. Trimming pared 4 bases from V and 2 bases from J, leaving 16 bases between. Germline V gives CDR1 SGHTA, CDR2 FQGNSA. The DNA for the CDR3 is TGTGCCAGCAGCTCCGAGGACCTACAAATCACAGATACGCAGTATTTT. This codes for CASSSEDLQITDTQYF.

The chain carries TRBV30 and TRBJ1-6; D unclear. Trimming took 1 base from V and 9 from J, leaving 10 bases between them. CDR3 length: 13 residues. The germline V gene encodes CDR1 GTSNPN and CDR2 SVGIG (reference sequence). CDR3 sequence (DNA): TGTGCCTGGAGTGAAGGGCTAGGTTCACCCCTCCACTTT. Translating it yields CAWSEGLGSPLHF.

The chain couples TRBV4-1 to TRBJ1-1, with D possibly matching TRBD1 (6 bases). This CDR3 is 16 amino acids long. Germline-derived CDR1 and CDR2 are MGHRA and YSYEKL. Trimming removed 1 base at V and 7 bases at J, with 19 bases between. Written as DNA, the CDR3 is TGCGCCAGCAGCCAAGGGAGCGGGGGCAGGAGCTATGAAGCTTTCTTT. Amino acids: CASSQGSGGRSYEAFF.

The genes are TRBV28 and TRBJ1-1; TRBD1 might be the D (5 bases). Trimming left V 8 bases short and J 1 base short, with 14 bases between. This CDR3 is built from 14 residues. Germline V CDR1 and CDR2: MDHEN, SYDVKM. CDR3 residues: CASSRGGGNTEAFF. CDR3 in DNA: TGTGCCAGCTCCCGGGGGGGAGGGAACACTGAAGCTTTCTTT.

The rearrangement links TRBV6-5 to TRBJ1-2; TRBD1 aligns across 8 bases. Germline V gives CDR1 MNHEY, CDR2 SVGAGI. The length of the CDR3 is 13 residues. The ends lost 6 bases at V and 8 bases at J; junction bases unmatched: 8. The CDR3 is CASSAQGDWGYTF. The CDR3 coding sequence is TGTGCCAGCAGCGCACAGGGGGATTGGGGCTACACCTTC.

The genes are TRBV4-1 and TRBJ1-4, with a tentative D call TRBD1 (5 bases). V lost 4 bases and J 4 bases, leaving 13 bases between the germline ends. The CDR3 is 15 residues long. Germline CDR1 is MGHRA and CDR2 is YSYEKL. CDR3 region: CASSRSGLVNEKLFF. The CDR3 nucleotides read TGCGCCAGCAGCCGGTCAGGGTTGGTTAATGAAAAACTGTTTTTT.

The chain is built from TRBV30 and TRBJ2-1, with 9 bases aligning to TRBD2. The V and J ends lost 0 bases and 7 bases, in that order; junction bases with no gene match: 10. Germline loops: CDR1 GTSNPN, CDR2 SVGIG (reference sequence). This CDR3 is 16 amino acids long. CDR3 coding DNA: TGTGCCTGGAGTGTACAACTAGCGGGTTTGGCGAATGAGCAGTTCTTC. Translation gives CAWSVQLAGLANEQFF.

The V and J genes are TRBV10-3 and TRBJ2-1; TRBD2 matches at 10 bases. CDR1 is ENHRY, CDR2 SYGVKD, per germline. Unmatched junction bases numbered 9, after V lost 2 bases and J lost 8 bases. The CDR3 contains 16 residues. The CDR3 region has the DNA TGTGCCATCAGTGAGAGGGGGGCTAGCGGGAGTGATGAGCAGTTCTTC. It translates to CAISERGASGSDEQFF.

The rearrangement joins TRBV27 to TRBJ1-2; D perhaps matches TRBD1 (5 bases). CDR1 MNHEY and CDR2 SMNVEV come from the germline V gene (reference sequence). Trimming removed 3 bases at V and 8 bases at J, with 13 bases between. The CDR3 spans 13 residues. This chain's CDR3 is CASSFRGVGGYTF. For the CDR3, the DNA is TGTGCCAGCAGTTTTCGGGGGGTAGGAGGCTACACCTTC.

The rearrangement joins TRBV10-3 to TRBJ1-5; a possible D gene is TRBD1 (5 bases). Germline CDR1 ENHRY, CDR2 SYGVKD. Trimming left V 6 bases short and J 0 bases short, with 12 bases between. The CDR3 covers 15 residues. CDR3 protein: CAIRATDLSNQPQHF. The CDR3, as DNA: TGTGCCATCAGGGCGACAGATCTTAGCAATCAGCCCCAGCATTTT.